A selection of T cell receptor beta chains follows, all from one sample in a study of shared clonotypes between healthy human individuals. Assay: immunoSEQ multiplex PCR; the TCRdb copy retains only in-frame clones and omits some. The table lists some 2,000,000 clones, 85% to 95% of them singletons, with more than 0.1% in the top ten. The sequenced sample consisted of naive CD4+ T cells sorted from blood. Source of these receptors: a young man in good health. CDR3s include the opening cysteine and the closing phenylalanine or tryptophan. A D gene is named only where the DNA matches it firmly. Size is stated for part of the rows, as once, few or many counts, or as a class when the clone is expanded.

>TRBJ2-7|TRBV7-9|-|-
CASGDFSYEQYF
TGTGCCAGCGGGGACTTCTCCTACGAGCAGTACTTC
>TRBJ1-3|TRBV29-1|-|-
CSVELDSGNTIYF
TGCAGCGTTGAATTGGACTCTGGAAACACCATATATTTT
>TRBJ2-7|TRBV30|-|-
CAWGDFTYEQYF
TGTGCCTGGGGGGACTTCACCTACGAGCAGTACTTC
>TRBJ2-7|TRBV11-2|TRBD2|-
CASSISGGLSYEQYF
TGTGCCAGCAGCATTAGCGGGGGCCTCTCCTACGAGCAGTACTTC
>TRBJ1-1|TRBV5-1|-|-
CASSSGPMNTEAFF
TGCGCCAGCAGCTCAGGGCCGATGAACACTGAAGCTTTCTTT
>TRBJ2-3|TRBV10-3|TRBD2|-
CAIAASGSSTDTQYF
TGTGCCATCGCGGCTAGCGGGAGCTCGACAGATACGCAGTATTTT
>TRBJ2-1|TRBV28|-|-
CASSLVQHNEQFF
TGTGCCAGCAGTTTGGTCCAACACAATGAGCAGTTCTTC
>TRBJ2-7|TRBV11-2|TRBD1|once
CASSKTGVTSYEQYF
TGTGCCAGCAGCAAAACAGGGGTCACATCCTACGAGCAGTACTTC
>TRBJ2-4|TRBV6-5|TRBD2|-
CASSYSAGENIQYF
TGTGCCAGCAGTTACTCGGCGGGGGAAAACATTCAGTACTTC
>TRBJ1-1|TRBV29-1|TRBD1|-
CSVAGGVTEAFF
TGCAGCGTTGCAGGGGGGGTCACTGAAGCTTTCTTT
>TRBJ1-2|TRBV19|-|-
CASSTHGTAPGYTF
TGTGCCAGTAGTACACACGGGACGGCCCCTGGCTACACCTTC
>TRBJ2-3|TRBV15|-|-
CATSSWDGGPGGQYF
TGTGCCACCAGCAGTTGGGACGGGGGCCCAGGTGGGCAGTATTTT
>TRBJ2-7|TRBV6-6|-|-
CASKYSSSYEQYF
TGTGCCAGCAAGTACAGCTCTTCCTACGAGCAGTACTTC
>TRBJ1-2|TRBV10-3|-|-
CAIQVDRLYGYTF
TGTGCCATCCAAGTAGACAGGCTCTATGGCTACACCTTC
>TRBJ2-3|TRBV27|-|-
CASSFFSGGRETDTQYF
TGTGCCAGCAGTTTCTTTTCGGGGGGCCGGGAGACAGATACGCAGTATTTT
>TRBJ2-7|TRBV18|-|-
CASSPRQSGYEQYF
TGTGCCAGCTCACCCCGGCAGTCTGGCTACGAGCAGTACTTC
>TRBJ2-3|TRBV6-1|TRBD1|-
CASSADRGTDTQYF
TGTGCCAGCAGTGCTGACAGGGGAACAGATACGCAGTATTTT